Shown below are 12 T cell receptor beta chains from a single sample sequenced in a study of T cell repertoires in cytomegalovirus infection. In TCRdb, the reads were re-called with MiXCR into one record per CDR3 protein. The table includes under 150,000 distinct CDR3 sequences, 8% to 9% detected once. Specimen: PBMCs. All receptors derive from a human donor in good health (CMV status not recorded). Some clones in this sample may be carry-over from other donors' samples.

With respect to this clonotype: A much larger clone is a single base away; this may be a read error. The gene calls are TRBV14 and TRBJ2-5; D is undetermined. V was shortened by 4 bases and J by 7 bases, with 13 bases between the two germline ends. There are 13 residues in the CDR3. Germline CDR1 and CDR2: SGHDN and FVKESK. CDR3 region: CASSRVPPGTQYF. The CDR3 DNA follows: TGTGCCAGCAGCCGAGTCCCACCTGGGACCCAGTACTTC. Combining the CDR3 with reference TRBV14 and TRBJ2-5 gives the whole variable domain EAGVTQFPSHSVIEKGQTVTLRCDPISGHDNLYWYRRVMGKEIKFLLHFVKESKQDESGMPNNRFLAERTGGTYSTLKVQPAELEDSGVYFCASSRVPPGTQYFGPGTRLLVL.

This clonotype has just a few counts. This sequence joins TRBV6-2 or TRBV6-3 and TRBJ2-7; 8 bases align to TRBD1. This CDR3 has 14 residues. J gave up 5 bases and V 7 bases, and 10 bases lay outside the gene matches. Per germline, CDR1 MNHEY and CDR2 SVGEGT. CDR3 nucleotide sequence: TGTGCCAGCATCCCTTGGCAGGGGGCGAACGAGCAGTACTTC. Protein: CASIPWQGANEQYF.

This clonotype showed up many times. The chain uses TRBV5-6 and TRBJ2-5; TRBD2 aligns across 7 bases. CDR1 is SGHDT, CDR2 YYEEEE, per germline. Trimming took 4 bases from V and 5 from J; bases not matched to a gene: 5. CDR3 length: 13 amino acids. The CDR3 sequence: CASSLGGEETQYF. In DNA form, the CDR3 reads TGTGCCAGCAGCCTGGGGGGGGAGGAGACCCAGTACTTC.

In this sample, this clonotype turned up many times. The rearrangement links TRBV28 to TRBJ2-7; the D is unclear. V lost 10 bases, J lost 4 bases, and 11 bases lay in between. Germline lookup yields CDR1 MDHEN and CDR2 SYDVKM. The CDR3 contains 11 residues. The DNA of the CDR3 is TGTGCCACCCTTGATCTTTACGAGCAGTACTTC. It is translated as CATLDLYEQYF.

Many counts were recorded for this clonotype. The rearrangement uses TRBV7-9 and TRBJ1-1, with 9 positions matching TRBD1. CDR1 is SEHNR and CDR2 is FQNEAQ in the germline V gene (reference sequence). This CDR3 comprises 15 residues. The V gene end was trimmed by 5 bases and the J gene end by 4 bases; junction bases not matched to a gene: 8. The CDR3 region is CASSPQQGAGTEAFF. CDR3 bases: TGTGCCAGCAGCCCTCAACAGGGGGCTGGCACTGAAGCTTTCTTT.

The sample holds many counts of this clonotype. V gene TRBV6-1 combines with J gene TRBJ1-2; D call uncertain. V was pared by 6 bases and J by 8 bases, with 19 bases between. The CDR3 totals 14 residues. The V gene's germline CDR1 is MNHNS and CDR2 SASEGT. The CDR3 region has the DNA TGTGCCAGCAGCTTGAACAGCGGAGGATCAGGCTACACCTTC. Protein sequence: CASSLNSGGSGYTF.

The chain joins TRBV27 to TRBJ1-2; 9 bases agree with TRBD1. The CDR3 runs 14 residues. The germline V gene encodes CDR1 MNHEY and CDR2 SMNVEV (reference sequence). V dropped 2 bases and J dropped 6; count of bases not matched to a gene: 4. CDR3 loop: CASSLRTGGNGYTF. The CDR3 nucleotides are TGTGCCAGCAGTTTACGAACAGGGGGCAATGGCTACACCTTC.

This clonotype was observed at least ten times. The chain combines TRBV4-1 with TRBJ1-2; D may be TRBD1 (6 bases). V was shortened by 3 bases and J by 7 bases, with 12 bases between the two germline ends. The CDR3 has 13 amino acids. Germline CDR1 MGHRA, CDR2 YSYEKL. The CDR3 DNA sequence: TGCGCCAGCAGCCAGGAAAGGGGGTCTGGCTACACCTTC. Amino acids: CASSQERGSGYTF.

This clonotype was detected ten times or more. The chain uses TRBV28 and TRBJ1-1, with D hard to call. CDR3 length: 12 residues. The V gene's germline CDR1 is MDHEN and CDR2 SYDVKM. Trimming shortened V by 7 bases and J by 11 bases, and 17 bases separated the two germline ends. In nucleotides, the CDR3 is TGTGCCAGCACTCCTTTGACGGGAGGGGCTTTCTTT. Translating gives CASTPLTGGAFF. The full variable domain, completed using reference TRBV28 and TRBJ1-1, is DVKVTQSSRYLVKRTGEKVFLECVQDMDHENMFWYRQDPGLGLRLIYFSYDVKMKEKGDIPEGYSVSREKKERFSLILESASTNQTSMYLCASTPLTGGAFFGQGTRLTVV.

This clonotype was seen only a few times. The V gene is TRBV4-2, the J gene TRBJ2-1, with D unresolved. The V gene lost 0 bases and the J gene lost 7 bases, with 13 bases spanning the gap. CDR3 length: 15 residues. From germline, CDR1 is LGHNA and CDR2 YNFKEQ. CDR3 sequence: CASSQDLSDSNEQFF. CDR3 sequence (DNA): TGTGCCAGCAGCCAAGACCTCAGCGATTCTAATGAGCAGTTCTTC.

Many counts were recorded for this clonotype. V is TRBV6-2 or TRBV6-3 and J is TRBJ1-1; no firm D call. Germline V lookup: CDR1 MNHEY, CDR2 SVGEGT. V dropped 7 bases and J dropped 1 base, with 10 bases sitting between them. The CDR3 runs to 13 residues. CDR3 region: CASKSSGNTEAFF. CDR3 DNA sequence: TGTGCCAGCAAAAGCAGTGGGAACACTGAAGCTTTCTTT.

The chain carries TRBV4-1 and TRBJ2-1; perhaps TRBD2 as D (6 bases). The CDR3 has 14 amino acids. The germline V gene has CDR1 MGHRA and CDR2 YSYEKL. Trimming shortened V by 0 bases and J by 8 bases, and 11 bases separated the two germline ends. Here the CDR3 reads CASSQEWGGDEQFF. DNA of the CDR3: TGCGCCAGCAGCCAAGAATGGGGAGGCGATGAGCAGTTCTTC.